Here is one T cell receptor beta chain with its context. What it recognizes is unknown. Assay: immunoSEQ multiplex PCR; the TCRdb copy retains only in-frame clones and omits some. The table shows tens of thousands of clones, with over 75% occurring only once. The source of the sample is a study of OX40 agonist ivuxolimab in advanced cancers. Across the whole study: Each dose-escalation patient presented with hepatocellular carcinoma, melanoma, renal cell or head and neck cancer.

CDR3 length: 12 amino acids. Deletions cut 4 bases from V and 7 bases from J, with 8 bases between. CDR1 is LNHDA and CDR2 is SQIVND in the germline V gene (reference sequence). Overall study findings and caveats: Among the lowest peripheral clonal expansion occurred in 0.1-3.0 mg/kg partial responders. CD8+ T cells showed, on average, more clonal expansion than CD4+ cells.

This sample comprised CD4+ or CD8+ T cells sorted from blood, obtained in a trial of the OX40 agonist ivuxolimab. The TCR was taken from an adult with an advanced solid tumor such as melanoma, head and neck, liver or kidney cancer. The chain has TRBV19 and TRBJ2-1; tentative D call: TRBD2 (6 bases). The CDR3 region has the DNA TGTGCCAGTAGTAGGAGGGGAAATGAGCAGTTCTTC. Translated, it gives CASSRRGNEQFF.